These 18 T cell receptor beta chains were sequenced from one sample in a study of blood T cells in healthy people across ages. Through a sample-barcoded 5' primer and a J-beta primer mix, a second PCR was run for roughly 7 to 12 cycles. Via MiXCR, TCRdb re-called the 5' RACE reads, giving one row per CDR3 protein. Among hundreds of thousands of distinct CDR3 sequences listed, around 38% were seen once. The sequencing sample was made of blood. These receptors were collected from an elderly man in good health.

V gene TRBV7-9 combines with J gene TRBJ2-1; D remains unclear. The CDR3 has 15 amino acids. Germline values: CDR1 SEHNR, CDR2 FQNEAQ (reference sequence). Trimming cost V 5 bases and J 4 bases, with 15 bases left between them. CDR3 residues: CASSPRAFLYNEQFF. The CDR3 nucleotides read TGTGCCAGCAGCCCTAGGGCCTTTTTATACAATGAGCAGTTCTTC.

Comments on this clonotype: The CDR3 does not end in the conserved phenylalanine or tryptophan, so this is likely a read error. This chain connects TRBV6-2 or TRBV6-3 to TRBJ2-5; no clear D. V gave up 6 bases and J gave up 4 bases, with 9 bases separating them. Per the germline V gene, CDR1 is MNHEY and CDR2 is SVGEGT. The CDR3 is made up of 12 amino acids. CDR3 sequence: CASSLRVETQYL. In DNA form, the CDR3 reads TGTGCCAGCAGCCTACGGGTAGAGACCCAGTACTTG.

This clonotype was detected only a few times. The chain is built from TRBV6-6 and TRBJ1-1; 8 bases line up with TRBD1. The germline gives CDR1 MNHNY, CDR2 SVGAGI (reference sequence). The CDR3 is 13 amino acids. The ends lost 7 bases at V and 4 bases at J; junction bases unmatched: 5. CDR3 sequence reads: CASNTGGGTEAFF. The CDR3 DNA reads TGTGCCAGCAATACAGGGGGGGGCACTGAAGCTTTCTTT.

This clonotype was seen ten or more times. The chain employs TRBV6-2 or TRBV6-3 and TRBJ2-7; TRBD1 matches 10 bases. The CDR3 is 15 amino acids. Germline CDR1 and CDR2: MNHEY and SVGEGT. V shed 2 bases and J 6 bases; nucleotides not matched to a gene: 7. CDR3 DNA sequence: TGTGCCAGCAGTTACGCCGGGACAGGGGCTGGCGAGCAGTACTTC. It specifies CASSYAGTGAGEQYF.

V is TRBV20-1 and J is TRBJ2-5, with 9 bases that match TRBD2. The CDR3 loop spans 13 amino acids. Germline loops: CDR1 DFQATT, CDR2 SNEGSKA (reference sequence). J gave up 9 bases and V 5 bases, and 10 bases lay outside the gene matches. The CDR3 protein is CSAVSGGPQAQYF. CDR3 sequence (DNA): TGCAGTGCTGTTAGCGGGGGTCCGCAAGCCCAGTACTTC.

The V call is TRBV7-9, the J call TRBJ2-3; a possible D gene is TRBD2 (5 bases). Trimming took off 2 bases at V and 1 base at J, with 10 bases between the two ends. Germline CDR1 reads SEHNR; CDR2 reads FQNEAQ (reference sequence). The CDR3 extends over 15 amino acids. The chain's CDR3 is CASSLFSGGTDTQYF. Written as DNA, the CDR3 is TGTGCCAGCAGCTTATTCTCCGGGGGCACAGATACGCAGTATTTT.

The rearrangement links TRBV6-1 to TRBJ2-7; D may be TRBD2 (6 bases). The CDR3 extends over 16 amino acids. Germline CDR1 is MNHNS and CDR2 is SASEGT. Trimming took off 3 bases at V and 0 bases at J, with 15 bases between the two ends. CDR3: CASSDVYRGSSYEQYF. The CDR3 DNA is TGTGCCAGCAGTGATGTCTACCGGGGGAGCTCCTACGAGCAGTACTTC.

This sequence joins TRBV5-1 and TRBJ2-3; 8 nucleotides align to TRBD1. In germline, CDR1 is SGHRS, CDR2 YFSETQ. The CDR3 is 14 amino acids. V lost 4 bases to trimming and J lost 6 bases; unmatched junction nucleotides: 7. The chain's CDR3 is CASSPGTGRDTQYF. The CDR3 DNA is TGCGCCAGCAGCCCTGGGACAGGACGCGATACGCAGTATTTT.

CDR3 residues: CASSSGQIYNEQFF. The CDR3 DNA is TGTGCCAGTAGTAGCGGACAGATATACAATGAGCAGTTCTTC. The chain employs TRBV19 and TRBJ2-1; perhaps TRBD1 as D (6 bases). The germline V gene encodes CDR1 LNHDA and CDR2 SQIVND (reference sequence). V was shortened by 4 bases and J by 4 bases, with 11 bases between the two germline ends. This CDR3 has 14 residues.

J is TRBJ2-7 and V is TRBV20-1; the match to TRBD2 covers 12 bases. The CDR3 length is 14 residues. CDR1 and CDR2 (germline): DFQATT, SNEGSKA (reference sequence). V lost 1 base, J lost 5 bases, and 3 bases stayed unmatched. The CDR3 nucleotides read TGCAGTGCTAGAGGACTAGCGGGAGTCAACGAGCAGTACTTC. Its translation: CSARGLAGVNEQYF.

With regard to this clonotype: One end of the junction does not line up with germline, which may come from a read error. CDR3 in amino acids: CAGSLSSFRSDTQYF. Written as DNA, the CDR3 is TGCGCCGGCAGCTTGAGTTCCTTTAGGAGCGATACGCAGTATTTT. The V and J genes are TRBV5-1 and TRBJ2-3; D is unresolved. The CDR3 is 15 residues long. The germline CDR1 and CDR2 sequences are SGHRS and YFSETQ.

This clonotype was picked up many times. The CDR3 here is CASRQGNIQYF. The DNA of the CDR3 is TGTGCCAGCAGGCAGGGAAACATTCAGTACTTC. This chain joins TRBV6-2 or TRBV6-3 and TRBJ2-4; D is perhaps TRBD1 (5 bases). CDR1 MNHEY and CDR2 SVGEGT come from the germline V gene. The CDR3 extends over 11 amino acids. Trimming removed 6 bases from V and 6 bases from J, with 6 bases in between.

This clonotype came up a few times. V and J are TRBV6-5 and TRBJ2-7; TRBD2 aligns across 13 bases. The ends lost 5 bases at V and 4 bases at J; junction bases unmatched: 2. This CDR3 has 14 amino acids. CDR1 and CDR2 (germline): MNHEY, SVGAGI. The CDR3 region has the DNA TGTGCCAGCAGTGAGACTAGCGGGAGGTACGAGCAGTACTTC. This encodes CASSETSGRYEQYF.

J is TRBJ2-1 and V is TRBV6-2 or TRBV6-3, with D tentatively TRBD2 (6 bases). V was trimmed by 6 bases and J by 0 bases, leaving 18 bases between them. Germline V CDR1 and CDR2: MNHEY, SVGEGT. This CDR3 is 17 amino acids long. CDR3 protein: CASSALGRRGSYNEQFF. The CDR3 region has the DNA TGTGCCAGCAGCGCCCTAGGCAGGCGGGGCTCCTACAATGAGCAGTTCTTC.

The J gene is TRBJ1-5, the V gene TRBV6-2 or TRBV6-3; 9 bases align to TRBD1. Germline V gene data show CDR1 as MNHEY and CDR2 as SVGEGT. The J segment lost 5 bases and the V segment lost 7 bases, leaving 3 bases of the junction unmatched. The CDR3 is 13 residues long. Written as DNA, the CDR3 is TGTGCCAGCACCGGGACAGGGTATCAGCCCCAGCATTTT. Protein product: CASTGTGYQPQHF.

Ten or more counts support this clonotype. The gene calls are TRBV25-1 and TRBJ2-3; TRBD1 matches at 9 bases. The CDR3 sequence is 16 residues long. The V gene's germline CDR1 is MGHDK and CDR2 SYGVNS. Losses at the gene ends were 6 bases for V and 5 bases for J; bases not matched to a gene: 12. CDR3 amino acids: CASRPSGQGMGDTQYF. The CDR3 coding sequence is TGTGCCAGCAGACCATCAGGACAGGGGATGGGAGATACGCAGTATTTT.

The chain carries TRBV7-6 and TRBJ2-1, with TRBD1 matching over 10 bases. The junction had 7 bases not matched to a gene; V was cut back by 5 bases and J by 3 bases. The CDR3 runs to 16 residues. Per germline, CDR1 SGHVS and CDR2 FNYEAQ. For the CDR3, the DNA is TGTGCCAGCAGCCCTCATGACAGGGGGCTCTACAATGAGCAGTTCTTC. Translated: CASSPHDRGLYNEQFF.

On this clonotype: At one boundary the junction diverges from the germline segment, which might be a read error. In DNA, the CDR3 is TGCGCCAGCATCGGGGGTACGCAGTATTTT. It is translated as CASIGGTQYF. This chain links TRBV6-9 with TRBJ2-3; tentatively, D is TRBD2 (6 bases). The length of the CDR3 is 10 residues. Germline assignment: CDR1 MNHGY and CDR2 SVAAGI.